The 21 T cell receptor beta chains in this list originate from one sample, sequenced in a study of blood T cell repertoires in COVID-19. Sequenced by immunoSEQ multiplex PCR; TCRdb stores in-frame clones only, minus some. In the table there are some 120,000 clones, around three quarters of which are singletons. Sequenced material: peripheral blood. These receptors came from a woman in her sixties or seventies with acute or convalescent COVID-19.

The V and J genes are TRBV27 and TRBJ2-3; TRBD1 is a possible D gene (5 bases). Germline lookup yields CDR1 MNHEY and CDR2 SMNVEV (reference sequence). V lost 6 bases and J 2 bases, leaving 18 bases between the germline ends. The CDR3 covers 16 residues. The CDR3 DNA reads TGTGCCAGCAGCCCGAAACAGGTTTTTTCCACAGATACGCAGTATTTT. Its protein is CASSPKQVFSTDTQYF.

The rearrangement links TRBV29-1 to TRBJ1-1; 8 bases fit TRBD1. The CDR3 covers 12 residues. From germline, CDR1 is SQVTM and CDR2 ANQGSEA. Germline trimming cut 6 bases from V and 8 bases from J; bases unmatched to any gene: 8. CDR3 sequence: CSVGQGSNEAFF. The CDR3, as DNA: TGCAGCGTCGGACAGGGATCAAACGAAGCTTTCTTT.

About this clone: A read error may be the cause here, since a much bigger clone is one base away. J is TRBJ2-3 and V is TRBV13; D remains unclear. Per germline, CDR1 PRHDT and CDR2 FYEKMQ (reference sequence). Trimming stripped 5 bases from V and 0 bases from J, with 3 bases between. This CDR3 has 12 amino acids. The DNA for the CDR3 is TGTGCCAGCAGCCCGAGCACAGATACGCAGTATTTT. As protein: CASSPSTDTQYF.

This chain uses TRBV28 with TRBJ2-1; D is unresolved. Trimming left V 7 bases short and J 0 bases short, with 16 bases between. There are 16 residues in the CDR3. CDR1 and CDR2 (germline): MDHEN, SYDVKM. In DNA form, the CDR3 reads TGTGCCAGCAACAACCCATGGGCAGTCTCCTACAATGAGCAGTTCTTC. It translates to CASNNPWAVSYNEQFF.

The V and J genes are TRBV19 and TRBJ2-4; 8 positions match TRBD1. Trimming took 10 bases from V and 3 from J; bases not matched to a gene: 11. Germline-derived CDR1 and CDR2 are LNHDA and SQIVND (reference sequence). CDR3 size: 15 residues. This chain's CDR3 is CAISDDRGGKNIQYF. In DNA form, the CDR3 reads TGTGCCATCTCGGACGACAGGGGCGGCAAAAACATTCAGTACTTC.

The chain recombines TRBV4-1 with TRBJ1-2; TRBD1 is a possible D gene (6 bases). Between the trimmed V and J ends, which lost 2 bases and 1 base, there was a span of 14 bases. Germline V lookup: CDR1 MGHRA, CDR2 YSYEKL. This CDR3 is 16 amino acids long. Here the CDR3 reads CASSQPDRLLNYGYTF. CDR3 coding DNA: TGCGCCAGCAGCCAACCTGACAGGCTCCTTAACTATGGCTACACCTTC.

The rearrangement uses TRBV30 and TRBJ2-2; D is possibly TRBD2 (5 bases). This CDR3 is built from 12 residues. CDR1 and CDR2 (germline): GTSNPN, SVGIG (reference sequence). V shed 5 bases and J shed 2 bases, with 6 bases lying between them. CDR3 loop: CAWDYNTGELFF. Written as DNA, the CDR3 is TGTGCCTGGGACTATAACACCGGGGAGCTGTTTTTT.

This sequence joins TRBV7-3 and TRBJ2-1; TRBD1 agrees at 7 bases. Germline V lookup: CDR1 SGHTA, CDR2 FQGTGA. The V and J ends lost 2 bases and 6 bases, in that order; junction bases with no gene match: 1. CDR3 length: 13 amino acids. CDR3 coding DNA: TGTGCCAGCAGCTTATCAGGGGGCAATGAGCAGTTCTTC. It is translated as CASSLSGGNEQFF.

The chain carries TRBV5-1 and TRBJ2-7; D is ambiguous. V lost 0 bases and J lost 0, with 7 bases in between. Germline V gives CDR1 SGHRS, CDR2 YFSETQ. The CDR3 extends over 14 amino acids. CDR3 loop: CASSLELSSYEQYF. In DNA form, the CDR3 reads TGCGCCAGCAGCTTGGAACTGTCCTCCTACGAGCAGTACTTC.

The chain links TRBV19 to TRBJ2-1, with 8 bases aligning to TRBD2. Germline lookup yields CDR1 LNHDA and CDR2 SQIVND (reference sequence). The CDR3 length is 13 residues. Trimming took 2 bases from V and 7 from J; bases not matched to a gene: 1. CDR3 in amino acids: CASSILAGNEQFF. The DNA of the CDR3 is TGTGCCAGTAGTATACTAGCGGGTAATGAGCAGTTCTTC.

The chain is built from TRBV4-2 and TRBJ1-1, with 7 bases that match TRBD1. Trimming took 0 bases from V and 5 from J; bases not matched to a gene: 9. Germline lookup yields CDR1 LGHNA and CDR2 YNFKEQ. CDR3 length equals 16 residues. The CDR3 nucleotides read TGTGCCAGCAGCCAAGATTTAAAACAGGGGAAGACTGAAGCTTTCTTT. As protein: CASSQDLKQGKTEAFF.

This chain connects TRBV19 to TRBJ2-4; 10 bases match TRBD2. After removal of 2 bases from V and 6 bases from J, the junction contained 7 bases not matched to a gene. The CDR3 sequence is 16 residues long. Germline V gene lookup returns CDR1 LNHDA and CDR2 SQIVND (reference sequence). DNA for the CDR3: TGTGCCAGTAGTATAATGAGGCTAGCGGGAGCAAACATTCAGTACTTC. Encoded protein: CASSIMRLAGANIQYF.

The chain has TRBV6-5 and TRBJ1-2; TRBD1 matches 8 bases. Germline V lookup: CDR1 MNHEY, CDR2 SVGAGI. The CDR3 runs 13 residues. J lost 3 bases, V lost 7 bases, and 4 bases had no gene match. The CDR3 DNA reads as TGTGCCAGCAAAAAACAGGGGGACTATGGCTACACCTTC. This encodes CASKKQGDYGYTF.

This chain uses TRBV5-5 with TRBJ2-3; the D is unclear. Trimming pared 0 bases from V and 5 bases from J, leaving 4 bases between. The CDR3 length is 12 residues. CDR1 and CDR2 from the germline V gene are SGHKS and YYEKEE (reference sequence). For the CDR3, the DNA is TGTGCCAGCAGCTTGGGCAGAGATACGCAGTATTTT. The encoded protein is CASSLGRDTQYF.

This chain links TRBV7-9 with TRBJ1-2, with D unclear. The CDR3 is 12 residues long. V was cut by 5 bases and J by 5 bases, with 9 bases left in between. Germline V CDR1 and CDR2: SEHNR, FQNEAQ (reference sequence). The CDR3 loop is CASSPGEYGYTF. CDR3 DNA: TGTGCCAGCAGCCCCGGGGAATATGGCTACACCTTC.

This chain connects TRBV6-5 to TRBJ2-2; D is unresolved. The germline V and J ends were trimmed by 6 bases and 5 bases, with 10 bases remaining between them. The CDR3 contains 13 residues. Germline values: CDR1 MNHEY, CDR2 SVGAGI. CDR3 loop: CASSLEETGELFF. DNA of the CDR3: TGTGCCAGCAGCCTAGAGGAAACCGGGGAGCTGTTTTTT.

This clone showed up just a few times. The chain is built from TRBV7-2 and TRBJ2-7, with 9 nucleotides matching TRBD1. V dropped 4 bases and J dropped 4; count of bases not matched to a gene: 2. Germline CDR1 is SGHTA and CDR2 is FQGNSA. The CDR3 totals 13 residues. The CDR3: CASSSGTGYEQYF. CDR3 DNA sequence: TGTGCCAGCAGCTCCGGGACAGGGTACGAGCAGTACTTC.

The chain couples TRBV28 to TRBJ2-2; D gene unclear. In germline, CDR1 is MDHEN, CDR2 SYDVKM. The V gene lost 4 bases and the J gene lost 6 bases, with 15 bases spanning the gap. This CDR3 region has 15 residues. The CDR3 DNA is TGTGCCAGCAGTTCCGGCGGCCTCAGCCCCGGGGAGCTGTTTTTT. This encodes CASSSGGLSPGELFF.

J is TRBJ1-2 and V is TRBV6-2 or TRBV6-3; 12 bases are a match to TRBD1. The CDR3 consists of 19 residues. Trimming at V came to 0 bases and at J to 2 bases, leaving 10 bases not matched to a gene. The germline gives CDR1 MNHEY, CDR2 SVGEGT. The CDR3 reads CASSYSTSWGQGANYGYTF. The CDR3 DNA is TGTGCCAGCAGTTACTCTACGTCGTGGGGACAGGGGGCGAACTATGGCTACACCTTC.

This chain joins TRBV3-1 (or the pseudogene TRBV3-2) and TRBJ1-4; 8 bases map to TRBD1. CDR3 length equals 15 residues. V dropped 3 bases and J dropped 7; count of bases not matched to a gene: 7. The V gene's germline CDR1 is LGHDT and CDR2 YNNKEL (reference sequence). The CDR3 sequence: CASSQQAGGPEKLFF. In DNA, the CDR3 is TGTGCCAGCAGCCAGCAGGCAGGGGGCCCTGAAAAACTGTTTTTT.

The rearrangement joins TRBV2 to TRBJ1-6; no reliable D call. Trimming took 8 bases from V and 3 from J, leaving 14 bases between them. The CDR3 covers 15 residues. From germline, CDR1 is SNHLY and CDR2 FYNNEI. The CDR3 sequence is CASEWREDYNSPLHF. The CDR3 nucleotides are TGTGCCAGCGAGTGGAGGGAGGACTATAATTCACCCCTCCACTTT.